A selection of T cell receptor beta chains follows, all from one sample in a study of blood T cell repertoires in COVID-19. Libraries were prepared by immunoSEQ multiplex PCR; TCRdb keeps only in-frame clonotypes and omits some of them. The table has 90,000 to 130,000 clones, around four fifths seen once. The sequencing input was peripheral blood. These receptors all come from a woman aged 60-75 years with acute or convalescent COVID-19. Each CDR3 is given with its conserved first and last residue. Each record gives: clone size, V gene, D gene, J gene, CDR3 protein, CDR3 DNA. A D gene is named only where the DNA matches it firmly. Expanded clones get a size class; other rows say once, few or many, or leave the size out.

size: .
V: TRBV7-9
D: .
J: TRBJ2-1
CDR3: CASSLATYNEQFF
DNA: TGTGCCAGCAGCTTAGCTACCTACAATGAGCAGTTCTTC

size: .
V: TRBV6-5
D: .
J: TRBJ1-2
CDR3: CASSYHSGGDYGYTF
DNA: TGTGCCAGCAGTTACCATTCGGGGGGAGACTATGGCTACACCTTC

size: .
V: TRBV28
D: TRBD1
J: TRBJ2-5
CDR3: CASSDPTGGRETQYF
DNA: TGTGCCAGCAGTGACCCGACAGGGGGCCGCGAGACCCAGTACTTC

size: .
V: TRBV21-1
D: .
J: TRBJ2-5
CDR3: CASSFRDSLTQYF
DNA: TGTGCCAGCAGCTTCCGGGACAGCCTGACCCAGTACTTC

size: few
V: TRBV30
D: TRBD2
J: TRBJ2-7
CDR3: CAWSWGGEQYF
DNA: TGTGCCTGGAGTTGGGGGGGCGAGCAGTACTTC

size: .
V: TRBV5-1
D: TRBD1
J: TRBJ2-5
CDR3: CASSRDRMGAETQYF
DNA: TGCGCCAGCAGCAGGGACAGGATGGGAGCGGAGACCCAGTACTTC

size: few
V: TRBV2
D: TRBD1
J: TRBJ1-2
CDR3: CATLKPGQGQGYTF
DNA: TGTGCCACACTCAAACCGGGACAGGGGCAGGGCTACACCTTC

size: .
V: TRBV6-2/TRBV6-3
D: .
J: TRBJ1-5
CDR3: CASSRGQSNQPQHF
DNA: TGTGCCAGCAGTAGGGGACAAAGCAATCAGCCCCAGCATTTT

size: .
V: TRBV28
D: .
J: TRBJ1-6
CDR3: CASRSPRGGPASPLHF
DNA: TGTGCCAGCAGATCACCTCGGGGAGGGCCCGCTTCACCCCTCCACTTT

size: .
V: TRBV2
D: .
J: TRBJ1-1
CDR3: CASSEHPDTEAFF
DNA: TGTGCCAGCAGTGAACACCCAGACACTGAAGCTTTCTTT

size: .
V: TRBV28
D: .
J: TRBJ1-2
CDR3: CASSEEGRYYGYTF
DNA: TGTGCCAGCAGTGAAGAGGGCCGATACTATGGCTACACCTTC

size: .
V: TRBV19
D: .
J: TRBJ1-4
CDR3: CASSIGTPGEKLFF
DNA: TGTGCCAGTAGTATAGGGACCCCGGGAGAAAAACTGTTTTTT

size: .
V: TRBV3-1/TRBV3-2
D: .
J: TRBJ2-7
CDR3: CASSSSDRYEQYF
DNA: TGTGCCAGCAGCTCATCCGACAGATACGAGCAGTACTTC

size: .
V: TRBV11-3
D: .
J: TRBJ2-5
CDR3: CASSLGGAGETQYF
DNA: TGTGCCAGCAGCTTAGGCGGGGCGGGAGAGACCCAGTACTTC

size: .
V: TRBV5-6
D: .
J: TRBJ1-2
CDR3: CASSSGVWGYTF
DNA: TGTGCCAGCAGCTCGGGGGTTTGGGGCTACACCTTC

size: .
V: TRBV28
D: .
J: TRBJ1-1
CDR3: CASSSGQLNTEAFF
DNA: TGTGCCAGCAGTTCCGGACAGCTGAACACTGAAGCTTTCTTT

size: .
V: TRBV11-2
D: .
J: TRBJ1-2
CDR3: CASSLGRERVNYGYTF
DNA: TGTGCCAGCAGCTTAGGTCGCGAGAGGGTAAACTATGGCTACACCTTC

size: .
V: TRBV5-6
D: TRBD2
J: TRBJ2-3
CDR3: CASSLGVAGGTDTQYF
DNA: TGTGCCAGCAGCTTGGGGGTAGCGGGGGGCACAGATACGCAGTATTTT

size: .
V: TRBV19
D: .
J: TRBJ1-2
CDR3: CASSSLGANYGYTF
DNA: TGTGCCAGTAGTAGCCTCGGAGCTAACTATGGCTACACCTTC

size: .
V: TRBV6-5
D: .
J: TRBJ1-6
CDR3: CASSYSRVLAPLHF
DNA: TGTGCCAGCAGTTACTCCAGGGTACTGGCACCCCTCCACTTT

size: few
V: TRBV7-6
D: .
J: TRBJ2-3
CDR3: CASSLTGGGHSTDTQYF
DNA: TGTGCCAGCAGCTTAACCGGCGGGGGACACAGCACAGATACGCAGTATTTT

size: few
V: TRBV11-1
D: .
J: TRBJ1-2
CDR3: CASSSRQDYGYTF
DNA: TGTGCCAGCAGCTCCCGTCAGGACTATGGCTACACCTTC